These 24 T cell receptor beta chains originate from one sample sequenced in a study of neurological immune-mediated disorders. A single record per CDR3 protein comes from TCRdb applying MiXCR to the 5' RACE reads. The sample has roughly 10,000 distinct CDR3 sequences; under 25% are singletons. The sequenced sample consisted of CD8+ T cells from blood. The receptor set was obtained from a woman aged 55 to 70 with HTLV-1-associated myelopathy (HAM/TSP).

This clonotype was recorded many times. CDR3 nucleotides: TGCAGCGTCCTGTGGCGGCAGCCTAACACCGGGGAGCTGTTTTTT. It specifies CSVLWRQPNTGELFF. The chain links TRBV29-1 to TRBJ2-2; D is ambiguous. The CDR3 length is 15 residues. Germline CDR1 SQVTM, CDR2 ANQGSEA. Trimming took 6 bases from V and 2 from J, leaving 16 bases between them.

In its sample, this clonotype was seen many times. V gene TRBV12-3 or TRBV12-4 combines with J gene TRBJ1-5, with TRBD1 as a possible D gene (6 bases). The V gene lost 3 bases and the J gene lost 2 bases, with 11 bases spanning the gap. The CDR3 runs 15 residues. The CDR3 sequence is CASSLRRGRNQPQHF. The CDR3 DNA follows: TGTGCCAGCAGTTTGCGCAGGGGACGCAATCAGCCCCAGCATTTT.

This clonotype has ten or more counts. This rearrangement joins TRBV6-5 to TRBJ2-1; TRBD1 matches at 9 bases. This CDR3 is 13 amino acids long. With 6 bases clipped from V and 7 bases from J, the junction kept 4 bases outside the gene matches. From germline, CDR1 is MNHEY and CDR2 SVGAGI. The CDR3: CASRSDRGNEQFF. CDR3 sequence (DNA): TGTGCCAGCAGAAGTGACAGGGGGAATGAGCAGTTCTTC.

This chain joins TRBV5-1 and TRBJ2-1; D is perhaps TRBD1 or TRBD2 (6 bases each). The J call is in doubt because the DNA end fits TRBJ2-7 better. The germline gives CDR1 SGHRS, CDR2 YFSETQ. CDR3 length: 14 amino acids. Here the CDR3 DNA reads TGCGCCAGCAGCTTGGAAGGGGGGCTAGGCGAGCAGTACTTC. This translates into CASSLEGGLGEQYF.

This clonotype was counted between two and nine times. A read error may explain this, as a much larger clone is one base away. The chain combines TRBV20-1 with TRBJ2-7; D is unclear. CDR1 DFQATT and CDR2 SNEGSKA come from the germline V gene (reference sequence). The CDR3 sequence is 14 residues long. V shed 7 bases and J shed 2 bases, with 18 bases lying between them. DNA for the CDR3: TGCAGTGTAGAGGCTTGGGGTGGAACCTACGAGCAGTACTTC. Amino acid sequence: CSVEAWGGTYEQYF.

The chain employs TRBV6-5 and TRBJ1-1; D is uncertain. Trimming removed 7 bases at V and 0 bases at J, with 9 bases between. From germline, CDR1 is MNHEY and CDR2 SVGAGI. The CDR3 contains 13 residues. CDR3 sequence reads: CASTLRLNTEAFF. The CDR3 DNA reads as TGTGCCAGCACCTTACGGTTGAACACTGAAGCTTTCTTT.

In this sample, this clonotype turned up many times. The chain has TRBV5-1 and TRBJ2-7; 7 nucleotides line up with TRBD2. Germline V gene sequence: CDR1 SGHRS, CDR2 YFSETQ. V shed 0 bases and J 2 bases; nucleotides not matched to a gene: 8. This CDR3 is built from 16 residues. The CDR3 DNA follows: TGCGCCAGCAGCTTGGGACTAGCCGGCCCGACCTACGAGCAGTACTTC. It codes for CASSLGLAGPTYEQYF.

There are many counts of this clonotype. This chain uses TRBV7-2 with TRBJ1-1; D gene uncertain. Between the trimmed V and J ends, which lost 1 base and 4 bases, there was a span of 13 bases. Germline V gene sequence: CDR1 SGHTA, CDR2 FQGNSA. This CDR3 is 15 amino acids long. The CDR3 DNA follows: TGTGCCAGCAGCTTAGTTAGTATTTGGAGCACTGAAGCTTTCTTT. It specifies CASSLVSIWSTEAFF. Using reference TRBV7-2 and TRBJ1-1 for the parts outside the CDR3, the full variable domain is GAGVSQSPSNKVTEKGKDVELRCDPISGHTALYWYRQSLGQGLEFLIYFQGNSAPDKSGLPSDRFSAERTGGSVSTLTIQRTQQEDSAVYLCASSLVSIWSTEAFFGQGTRLTVV.

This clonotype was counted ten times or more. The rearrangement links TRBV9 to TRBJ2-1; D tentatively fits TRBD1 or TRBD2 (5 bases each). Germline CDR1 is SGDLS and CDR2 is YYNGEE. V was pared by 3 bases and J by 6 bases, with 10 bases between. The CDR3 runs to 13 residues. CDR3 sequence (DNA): TGTGCCAGCAGCGCCTCGGGGCGCAATGAGCAGTTCTTC. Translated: CASSASGRNEQFF.

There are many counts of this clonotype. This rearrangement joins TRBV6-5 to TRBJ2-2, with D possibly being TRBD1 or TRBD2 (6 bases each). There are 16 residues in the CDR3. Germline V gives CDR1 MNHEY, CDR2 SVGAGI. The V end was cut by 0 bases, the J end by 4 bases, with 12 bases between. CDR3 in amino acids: CASSYSTGALTGELFF. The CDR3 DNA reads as TGTGCCAGCAGTTACTCGACGGGGGCGCTCACCGGGGAGCTGTTTTTT.

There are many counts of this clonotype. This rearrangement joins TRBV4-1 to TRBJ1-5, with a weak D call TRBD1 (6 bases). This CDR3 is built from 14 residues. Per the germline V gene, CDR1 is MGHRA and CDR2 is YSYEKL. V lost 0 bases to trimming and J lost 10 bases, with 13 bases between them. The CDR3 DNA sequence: TGCGCCAGCAGCCAAGAAGGGGGGAGTCAACCCCAGCATTTT. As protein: CASSQEGGSQPQHF.

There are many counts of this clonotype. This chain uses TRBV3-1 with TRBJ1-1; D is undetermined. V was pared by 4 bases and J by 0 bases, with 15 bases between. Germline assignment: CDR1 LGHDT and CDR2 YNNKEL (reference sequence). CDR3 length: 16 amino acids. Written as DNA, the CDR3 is TGTGCCAGCAGCCGCTCCACGAGACACATGAACACTGAAGCTTTCTTT. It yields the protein CASSRSTRHMNTEAFF.

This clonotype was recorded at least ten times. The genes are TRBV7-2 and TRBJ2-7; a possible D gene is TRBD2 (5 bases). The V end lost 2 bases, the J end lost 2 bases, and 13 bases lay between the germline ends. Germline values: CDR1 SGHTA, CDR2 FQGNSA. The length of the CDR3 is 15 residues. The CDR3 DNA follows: TGTGCCAGCAGCTTAAGTGGTAACGGGGCCTACGAGCAGTACTTC. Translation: CASSLSGNGAYEQYF.

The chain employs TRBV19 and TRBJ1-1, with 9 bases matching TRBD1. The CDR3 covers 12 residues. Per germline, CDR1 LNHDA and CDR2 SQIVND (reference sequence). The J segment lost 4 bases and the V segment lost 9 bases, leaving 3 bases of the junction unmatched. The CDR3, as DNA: TGTGCCAGCCTGACAGGGGGCACTGAAGCTTTCTTT. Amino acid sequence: CASLTGGTEAFF.

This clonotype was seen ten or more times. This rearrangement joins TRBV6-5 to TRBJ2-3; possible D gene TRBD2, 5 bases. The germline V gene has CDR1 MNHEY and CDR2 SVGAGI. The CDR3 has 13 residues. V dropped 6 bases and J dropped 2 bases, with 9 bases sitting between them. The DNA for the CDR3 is TGTGCCAGCAGACCGGGGAACACAGATACGCAGTATTTT. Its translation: CASRPGNTDTQYF.

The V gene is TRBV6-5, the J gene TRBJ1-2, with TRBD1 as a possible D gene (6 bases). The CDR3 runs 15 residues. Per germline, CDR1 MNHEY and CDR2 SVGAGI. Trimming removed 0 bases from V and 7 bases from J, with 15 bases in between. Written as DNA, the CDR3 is TGTGCCAGCAGTTACTCGGCGACAGGCCGTCGTGGCTACACCTTC. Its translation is CASSYSATGRRGYTF.

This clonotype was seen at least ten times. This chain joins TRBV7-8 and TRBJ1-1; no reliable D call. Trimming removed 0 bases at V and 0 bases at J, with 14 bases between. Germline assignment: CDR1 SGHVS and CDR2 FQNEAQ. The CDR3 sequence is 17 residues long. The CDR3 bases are TGTGCCAGCAGCTTAGCCGCCCAAGGGCTCGTGAACACTGAAGCTTTCTTT. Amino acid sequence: CASSLAAQGLVNTEAFF.

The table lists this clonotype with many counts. The CDR3 is CASSYSGQLSTDTQYF. In DNA, the CDR3 is TGTGCCAGCAGTTACTCGGGACAGCTTAGCACAGATACGCAGTATTTT. V and J are TRBV6-5 and TRBJ2-3; 7 bases map to TRBD1. Losses at the gene ends were 0 bases for V and 0 bases for J; bases not matched to a gene: 3. Per the germline V gene, CDR1 is MNHEY and CDR2 is SVGAGI. The CDR3 runs 16 residues.

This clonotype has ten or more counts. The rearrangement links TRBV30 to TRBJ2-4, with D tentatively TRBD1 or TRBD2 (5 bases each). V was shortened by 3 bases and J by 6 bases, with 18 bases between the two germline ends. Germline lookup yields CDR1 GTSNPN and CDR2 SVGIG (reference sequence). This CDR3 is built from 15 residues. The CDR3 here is CAWSLGTAGGNIQYF. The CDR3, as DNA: TGTGCCTGGAGCCTAGGGACGGCTGGCGGAAACATTCAGTACTTC.

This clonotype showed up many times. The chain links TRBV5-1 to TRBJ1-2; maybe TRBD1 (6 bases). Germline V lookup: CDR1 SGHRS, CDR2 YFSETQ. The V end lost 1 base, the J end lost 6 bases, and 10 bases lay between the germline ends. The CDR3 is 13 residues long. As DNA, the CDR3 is TGCGCCAGCAGCTTGACAGGGAGTAATGGCTACACCTTC. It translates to CASSLTGSNGYTF. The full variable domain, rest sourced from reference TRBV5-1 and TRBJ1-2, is KAGVTQTPRYLIKTRGQQVTLSCSPISGHRSVSWYQQTPGQGLQFLFEYFSETQRNKGNFPGRFSGRQFSNSRSEMNVSTLELGDSALYLCASSLTGSNGYTFGSGTRLTVV.

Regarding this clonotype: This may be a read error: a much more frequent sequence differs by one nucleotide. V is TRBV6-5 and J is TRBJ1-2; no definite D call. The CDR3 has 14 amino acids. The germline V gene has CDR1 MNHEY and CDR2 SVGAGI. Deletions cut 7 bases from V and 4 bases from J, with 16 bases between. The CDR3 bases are TGTGCCAGCATCGGGAGCGAGGGTCGCTATGGCTACACCTTC. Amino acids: CASIGSEGRYGYTF.

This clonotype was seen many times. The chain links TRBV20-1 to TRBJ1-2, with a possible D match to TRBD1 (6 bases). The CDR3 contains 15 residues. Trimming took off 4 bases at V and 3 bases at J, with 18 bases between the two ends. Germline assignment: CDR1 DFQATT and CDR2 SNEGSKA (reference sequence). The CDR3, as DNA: TGCAGTGCTAAGGCAGGGGACGGTAGTGACTATGGCTACACCTTC. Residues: CSAKAGDGSDYGYTF.

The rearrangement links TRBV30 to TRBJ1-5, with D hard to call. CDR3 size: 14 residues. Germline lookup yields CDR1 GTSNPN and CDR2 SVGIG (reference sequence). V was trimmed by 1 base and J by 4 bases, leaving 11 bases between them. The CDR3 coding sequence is TGTGCCTGGAGTGACTTAGGCGGTAATCAGCCCCAGCATTTT. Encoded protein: CAWSDLGGNQPQHF. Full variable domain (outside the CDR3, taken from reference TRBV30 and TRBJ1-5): SQTIHQWPATLVQPVGSPLSLECTVEGTSNPNLYWYRQAAGRGLQLLFYSVGIGQISSEVPQNLSASRPQDRQFILSSKKLLLSDSGFYLCAWSDLGGNQPQHFGDGTRLSIL.

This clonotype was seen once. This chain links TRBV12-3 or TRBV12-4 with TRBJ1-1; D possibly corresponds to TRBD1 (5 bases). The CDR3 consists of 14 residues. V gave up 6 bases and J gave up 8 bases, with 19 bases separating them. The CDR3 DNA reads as TGTGCCAGCAGAGATGACAGTGTTCCGGGCGAAGCTTTCTTT. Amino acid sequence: CASRDDSVPGEAFF.